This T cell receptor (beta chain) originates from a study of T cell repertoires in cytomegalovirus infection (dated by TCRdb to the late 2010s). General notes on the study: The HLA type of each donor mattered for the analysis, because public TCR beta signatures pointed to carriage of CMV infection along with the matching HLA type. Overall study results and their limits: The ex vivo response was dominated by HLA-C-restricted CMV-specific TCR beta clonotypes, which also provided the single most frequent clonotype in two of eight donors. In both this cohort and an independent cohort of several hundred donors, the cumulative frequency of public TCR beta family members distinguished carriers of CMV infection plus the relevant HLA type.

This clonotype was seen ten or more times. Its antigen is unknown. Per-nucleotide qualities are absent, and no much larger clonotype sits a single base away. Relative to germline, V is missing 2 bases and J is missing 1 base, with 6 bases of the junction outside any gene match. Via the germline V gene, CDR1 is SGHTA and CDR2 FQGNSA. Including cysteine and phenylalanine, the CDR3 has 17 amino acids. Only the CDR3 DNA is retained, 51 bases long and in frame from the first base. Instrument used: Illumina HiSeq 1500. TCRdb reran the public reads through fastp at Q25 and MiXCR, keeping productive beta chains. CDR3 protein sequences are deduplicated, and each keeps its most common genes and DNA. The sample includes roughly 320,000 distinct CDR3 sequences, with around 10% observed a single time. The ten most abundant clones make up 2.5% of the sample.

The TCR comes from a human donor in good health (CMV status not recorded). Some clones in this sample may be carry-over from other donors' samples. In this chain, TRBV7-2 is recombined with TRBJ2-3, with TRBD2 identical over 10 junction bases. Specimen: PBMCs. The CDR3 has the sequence CASSLKTSGLRTDTQYF. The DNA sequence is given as TGTGCCAGCAGCTTAAAGACTAGCGGGTTACGCACAGATACGCAGTATTTT. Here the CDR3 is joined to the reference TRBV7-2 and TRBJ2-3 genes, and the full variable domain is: GAGVSQSPSNKVTEKGKDVELRCDPISGHTALYWYRQSLGQGLEFLIYFQGNSAPDKSGLPSDRFSAERTGGSVSTLTIQRTQQEDSAVYLCASSLKTSGLRTDTQYFGPGTRLTVL.